These 24 T cell receptor beta chains were sequenced from one sample in a study of blood T cell repertoires in COVID-19. Profiling relied on immunoSEQ multiplex PCR, and the TCRdb table lists in-frame clones only, not all of them. The table lists roughly 100,000 clones, 81% of them singletons. The material sequenced was peripheral blood. The receptors were gathered from a woman between 65 and 79 years old with acute or convalescent COVID-19.

The J gene is TRBJ1-2, the V gene TRBV6-5, with 9 bases lining up with TRBD1. CDR1 and CDR2 from the germline V gene are MNHEY and SVGAGI. This CDR3 spans 15 amino acids. Germline trimming cut 5 bases from V and 4 bases from J; bases unmatched to any gene: 8. The CDR3 protein is CASSQRTGDTYGYTF. In DNA, the CDR3 is TGTGCCAGCAGTCAACGGACAGGGGACACCTATGGCTACACCTTC.

The V call is TRBV15, the J call TRBJ2-3; the match to TRBD1 covers 10 bases. V shed 4 bases and J 3 bases; nucleotides not matched to a gene: 4. CDR1 is LNHNV and CDR2 is YYDKDF in the germline V gene (reference sequence). The length of the CDR3 is 15 residues. CDR3 residues: CATSTRTGGTDTQYF. CDR3 in DNA: TGTGCCACCAGCACACGGACAGGGGGGACAGATACGCAGTATTTT.

A note on this clone: Additional DNA sequences in this sample encode the identical CDR3. The chain links TRBV7-2 to TRBJ1-2; 7 nucleotides align to TRBD1. The germline V gene encodes CDR1 SGHTA and CDR2 FQGNSA. The CDR3 consists of 13 residues. Unmatched junction bases numbered 3, after V lost 5 bases and J lost 3 bases. The CDR3 region is CASSPDRDYGYTF. DNA for the CDR3: TGTGCCAGCAGCCCAGACAGGGACTATGGCTACACCTTC.

The chain links TRBV12-5 to TRBJ1-2, with 7 bases that match TRBD1. With V trimmed by 1 base and J by 1 base, 9 bases remained unmatched. CDR1 and CDR2 from the germline V gene are LGHNT and FRNRAP. The CDR3 spans 17 residues. The CDR3 loop reads CASGLGGQALLNYGYTF. The CDR3 bases are TGTGCTAGTGGTTTGGGAGGACAGGCCCTACTTAACTATGGCTACACCTTC.

The chain couples TRBV3-1 (or the pseudogene TRBV3-2) to TRBJ2-1; D unresolved. Germline loops: CDR1 LGHDT, CDR2 YNNKEL (reference sequence). Trimming took 1 base from V and 6 from J, leaving 13 bases between them. This CDR3 spans 15 amino acids. The chain's CDR3 is CASSQGLGKRNEQFF. CDR3 bases: TGTGCCAGCAGCCAAGGCCTAGGAAAACGCAATGAGCAGTTCTTC.

This clone was seen a single time. CDR3 bases: TGCGCCAGCAGTGAGTACTTAGGGACAGGGGATTCACCCCTCCACTTT. This gives the protein CASSEYLGTGDSPLHF. The chain carries TRBV10-2 and TRBJ1-6; 10 bases are a match to TRBD1. The CDR3 consists of 16 residues. V lost 1 base, J lost 8 bases, and 5 bases stayed unmatched. CDR1 is WSHSY, CDR2 SAAADI, per germline.

V and J are TRBV30 and TRBJ1-1; D is perhaps TRBD1 (5 bases). The V end was cut by 3 bases, the J end by 5 bases, with 10 bases between. This CDR3 has 12 residues. The V gene's germline CDR1 is GTSNPN and CDR2 SVGIG (reference sequence). The CDR3 nucleotides read TGTGCCTGGAGGGTAGGGGTGACTGAAGCTTTCTTT. Protein product: CAWRVGVTEAFF.

This clone was observed a single time. The rearrangement links TRBV19 to TRBJ2-5, with D maybe TRBD1 (6 bases). V was cut by 4 bases and J by 4 bases, with 19 bases left in between. The CDR3 runs to 16 residues. Germline CDR1 LNHDA, CDR2 SQIVND (reference sequence). The CDR3 loop is CASSTQGTGTGETQYF. The CDR3 bases are TGTGCCAGTAGTACCCAGGGGACCGGGACCGGAGAGACCCAGTACTTC.

Note on this clone: A junction end diverges from the germline sequence, so it may reflect a read error. V usage is TRBV10-1 and J usage is TRBJ2-1; the D is unclear. This CDR3 comprises 10 residues. Germline assignment: CDR1 WNHNN and CDR2 SYGVQD (reference sequence). CDR3 residues: CASRSPHFLF. Written as DNA, the CDR3 is TGCGCCAGCAGGAGCCCCCACTTCCTCTTC.

The gene calls are TRBV19 and TRBJ2-5, with a weak D call TRBD1 (7 bases). CDR1 is LNHDA and CDR2 is SQIVND in the germline V gene (reference sequence). The CDR3 has 16 residues. Trimming left V 5 bases short and J 5 bases short, with 21 bases between. CDR3 nucleotide sequence: TGTGCCAGTAGTTCAGGCCAGACAGGGAGGTTGGAGACCCAGTACTTC. It codes for CASSSGQTGRLETQYF.

This clone has more than one count but fewer than ten. The chain recombines TRBV7-8 with TRBJ1-4; unclear D gene. V was clipped by 5 bases and J by 7 bases, with 11 bases between them. This CDR3 has 13 amino acids. Germline V gene data show CDR1 as SGHVS and CDR2 as FQNEAQ. CDR3 sequence (DNA): TGTGCCAGCAGCCGATTTTCGGGTGAAAAACTGTTTTTT. Protein sequence: CASSRFSGEKLFF. Looking up the rest from reference TRBV7-8 and TRBJ1-4 gives the full variable domain: GAGVSQSPRYKVAKRGQDVALRCDPISGHVSLFWYQQALGQGPEFLTYFQNEAQLDKSGLPSDRFFAERPEGSVSTLKIQRTQQEDSAVYLCASSRFSGEKLFFGSGTQLSVL.

The V gene is TRBV27, the J gene TRBJ2-1; 11 nucleotides agree with TRBD1. Germline V gene sequence: CDR1 MNHEY, CDR2 SMNVEV (reference sequence). This CDR3 spans 15 amino acids. J gave up 7 bases and V 6 bases, and 8 bases lay outside the gene matches. The CDR3 bases are TGTGCCAGCAGCTCCGGGACAGGGGGTCATAATGAGCAGTTCTTC. Translating it yields CASSSGTGGHNEQFF.

V is TRBV13 and J is TRBJ1-2; 9 bases are shared with TRBD1. This CDR3 has 14 amino acids. Germline CDR1 PRHDT, CDR2 FYEKMQ (reference sequence). The junction had 3 bases not matched to a gene; V was cut back by 5 bases and J by 2 bases. The CDR3 DNA follows: TGTGCCAGCAGCCACGGGACAGGGAACTATGGCTACACCTTC. The encoded protein is CASSHGTGNYGYTF.

This clone was seen only a few times. The chain recombines TRBV6-2 or TRBV6-3 with TRBJ2-5; D remains ambiguous. This CDR3 has 13 amino acids. CDR1 and CDR2 (germline): MNHEY, SVGEGT. Trimming stripped 3 bases from V and 2 bases from J, with 7 bases between. The CDR3, as DNA: TGTGCCAGCAGTTATTATATTCAAGAGACCCAGTACTTC. Amino acid sequence: CASSYYIQETQYF.

The genes are TRBV5-6 and TRBJ2-2; D is perhaps TRBD2 (6 bases). The V gene lost 0 bases and the J gene lost 0 bases, with 18 bases spanning the gap. CDR1 and CDR2 from the germline V gene are SGHDT and YYEEEE. The CDR3 has 19 residues. CDR3 sequence: CASSLAPLLSGTNTGELFF. In DNA, the CDR3 is TGTGCCAGCAGCTTGGCCCCCTTACTTAGCGGAACGAACACCGGGGAGCTGTTTTTT. Looking up the rest from reference TRBV5-6 and TRBJ2-2 gives the full variable domain: DAGVTQSPTHLIKTRGQQVTLRCSPKSGHDTVSWYQQALGQGPQFIFQYYEEEERQRGNFPDRFSGHQFPNYSSELNVNALLLGDSALYLCASSLAPLLSGTNTGELFFGEGSRLTVL.

This chain links TRBV5-6 with TRBJ1-2, with D possibly being TRBD1 (6 bases). Germline CDR1 reads SGHDT; CDR2 reads YYEEEE. Trimming took off 2 bases at V and 7 bases at J, with 12 bases between the two ends. This CDR3 has 13 residues. The CDR3 coding sequence is TGTGCCAGCAGCTTCCGGGGGGCTGGTGGCTACACCTTC. Amino acids: CASSFRGAGGYTF.

This clone was seen a single time. The V call is TRBV19, the J call TRBJ2-5, with D possibly TRBD2 on 6 matching bases. Germline-derived CDR1 and CDR2 are LNHDA and SQIVND (reference sequence). V lost 4 bases to trimming and J lost 2 bases, with 11 bases between them. The CDR3 is 14 residues long. The CDR3 loop is CASSRVAVQETQYF. CDR3 in DNA: TGTGCCAGTAGTAGGGTAGCGGTACAAGAGACCCAGTACTTC. The variable domain in full, completed from reference TRBV19 and TRBJ2-5, reads DGGITQSPKYLFRKEGQNVTLSCEQNLNHDAMYWYRQDPGQGLRLIYYSQIVNDFQKGDIAEGYSVSREKKESFPLTVTSAQKNPTAFYLCASSRVAVQETQYFGPGTRLLVL.

This clone was recorded a few times. V and J are TRBV5-1 and TRBJ2-5, with D perhaps TRBD2 (6 bases). The CDR3 is 14 amino acids. Trimming removed 4 bases at V and 4 bases at J, with 14 bases between. Germline V CDR1 and CDR2: SGHRS, YFSETQ. As DNA, the CDR3 is TGCGCCAGCAGCCTAGTCGGGGGAGGAGAGACCCAGTACTTC. Translating gives CASSLVGGGETQYF.

V gene TRBV2 combines with J gene TRBJ1-4; 9 nucleotides match TRBD1. Germline V gene lookup returns CDR1 SNHLY and CDR2 FYNNEI. The CDR3 totals 15 residues. The V segment lost 6 bases and the J segment 7 bases; nucleotides outside the gene matches: 9. The CDR3 region is CASRKSGTGFEKLFF. CDR3 DNA sequence: TGTGCCAGCAGAAAGTCCGGGACAGGGTTTGAAAAACTGTTTTTT.

This sequence joins TRBV6-6 and TRBJ1-5, with TRBD1 matching over 7 bases. Germline-derived CDR1 and CDR2 are MNHNY and SVGAGI (reference sequence). The trim removed 5 bases at V and 7 bases at J, leaving 11 bases unmatched. This CDR3 region has 15 residues. DNA of the CDR3: TGTGCCAGCAGTAGCGCCGGGACAGAGGTCCAGCCCCAGCATTTT. Amino acids: CASSSAGTEVQPQHF.

The chain uses TRBV2 and TRBJ1-5, with no clear D. The CDR3 loop spans 15 amino acids. From germline, CDR1 is SNHLY and CDR2 FYNNEI. V was trimmed by 3 bases and J by 2 bases, leaving 11 bases between them. The CDR3 is CASSEGQAGNQPQHF. The CDR3 bases are TGTGCCAGCAGTGAGGGTCAGGCTGGCAATCAGCCCCAGCATTTT.

This clone was counted a few times. The J gene is TRBJ1-1, the V gene TRBV5-1; D ambiguous. CDR3 length: 14 residues. Germline CDR1 is SGHRS and CDR2 is YFSETQ. V lost 4 bases and J lost 5, with 15 bases in between. The CDR3 loop is CASSAGLRVTEAFF. CDR3 DNA: TGCGCCAGCAGCGCGGGATTACGGGTTACTGAAGCTTTCTTT.

This sequence joins TRBV27 and TRBJ1-1; D is undetermined. The germline gives CDR1 MNHEY, CDR2 SMNVEV (reference sequence). The CDR3 length is 14 residues. V was cut by 4 bases and J by 1 base, with 10 bases left in between. CDR3 sequence (DNA): TGTGCCAGCAGTTCAACAACACGGAACACTGAAGCTTTCTTT. Its protein is CASSSTTRNTEAFF.

The chain employs TRBV7-9 and TRBJ2-2; 7 nucleotides agree with TRBD1. Looked up from germline, CDR1 is SEHNR and CDR2 is FQNEAQ (reference sequence). The CDR3 has 17 amino acids. The V and J ends lost 2 bases and 5 bases, in that order; junction bases with no gene match: 11. CDR3 sequence: CASSLSIRDRQTGELFF. As DNA, the CDR3 is TGTGCCAGCAGCTTATCTATAAGGGACAGACAAACCGGGGAGCTGTTTTTT.